This passage covers 5 T cell receptor beta chains from one sample sequenced in a study of patients and donors after allogeneic stem cell transplantation. A single record per CDR3 protein comes from TCRdb applying MiXCR to the RT-PCR reads. The sample lists more than 850,000 distinct CDR3 sequences, over 15% occurring once. Sequenced sample: blood, either unsorted or a sorted T cell fraction (not recorded which). Receptor source: a human donor who was either an allogeneic HSCT recipient or a stem cell or donor lymphocyte infusion donor (not recorded which). It is not recorded whose cells these are; they may come from a transplant donor.

The chain combines TRBV28 with TRBJ2-3; 10 positions match TRBD1. V dropped 5 bases and J dropped 2; count of bases not matched to a gene: 7. The germline CDR1 and CDR2 sequences are MDHEN and SYDVKM. The CDR3 spans 16 residues. The CDR3 here is CASSNRDRGYTDTQYF. CDR3 DNA sequence: TGTGCCAGCAGTAACCGGGACAGGGGCTACACAGATACGCAGTATTTT. The whole variable domain, remainder taken from reference TRBV28 and TRBJ2-3, is DVKVTQSSRYLVKRTGEKVFLECVQDMDHENMFWYRQDPGLGLRLIYFSYDVKMKEKGDIPEGYSVSREKKERFSLILESASTNQTSMYLCASSNRDRGYTDTQYFGPGTRLTVL.

This clonotype occurred a few times. The chain recombines TRBV18 with TRBJ1-6, with no clear D. CDR3 length: 14 residues. CDR1 is KGHSH and CDR2 is LQKENI in the germline V gene. The V end was cut by 2 bases, the J end by 7 bases, with 9 bases between. The CDR3 sequence: CASSPDQMNSPLHF. CDR3 in DNA: TGTGCCAGCTCACCAGACCAGATGAATTCACCCCTCCACTTT.

This clonotype turned up a few times. V and J are TRBV20-1 and TRBJ2-5, with TRBD1 as a possible D gene (6 bases). There are 13 residues in the CDR3. V shed 6 bases and J shed 5 bases, with 16 bases lying between them. Germline CDR1 reads DFQATT; CDR2 reads SNEGSKA (reference sequence). The CDR3 sequence is CSAPLVRGETQYF. The DNA for the CDR3 is TGCAGTGCCCCTCTAGTAAGGGGGGAGACCCAGTACTTC.

The genes are TRBV5-1 and TRBJ2-7; D call uncertain. The V gene lost 2 bases and the J gene lost 4 bases, with 13 bases spanning the gap. The CDR3 runs to 14 residues. Germline V gene data show CDR1 as SGHRS and CDR2 as YFSETQ. The CDR3 is CASSFRVQTYEQYF. The CDR3 nucleotides are TGCGCCAGCAGCTTCCGGGTCCAGACGTACGAGCAGTACTTC.

This clonotype was seen a few times. The V gene is TRBV7-9, the J gene TRBJ1-5; 10 bases fit TRBD1. Germline CDR1 SEHNR, CDR2 FQNEAQ (reference sequence). This CDR3 has 14 amino acids. The V and J ends lost 4 bases and 6 bases, in that order; junction bases with no gene match: 3. The CDR3 DNA reads as TGTGCCAGCAGCTCGGGACAGGGGATTCAGCCCCAGCATTTT. Amino acids: CASSSGQGIQPQHF.